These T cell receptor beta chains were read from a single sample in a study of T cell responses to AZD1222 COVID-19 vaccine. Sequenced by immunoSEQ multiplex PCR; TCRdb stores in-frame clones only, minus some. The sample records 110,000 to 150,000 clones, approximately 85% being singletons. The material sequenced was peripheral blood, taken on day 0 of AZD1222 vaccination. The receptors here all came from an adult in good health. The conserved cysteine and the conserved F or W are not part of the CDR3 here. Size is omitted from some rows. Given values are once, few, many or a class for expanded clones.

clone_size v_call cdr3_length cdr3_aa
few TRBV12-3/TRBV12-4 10 ASRSSSYEQY
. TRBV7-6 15 ASSLGQGVVGANVLT
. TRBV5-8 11 ASTLFTGKEQY
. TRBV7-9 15 ASSLSLAGENSGELF
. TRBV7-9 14 ASSLGVGGSYNEQF
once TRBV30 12 AWSVGGADNEQF
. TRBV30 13 AWSSLAGASDTQY
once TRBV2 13 ASSEDPGMNTEAF
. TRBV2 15 ASSDPRDRVTNYGYT
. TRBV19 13 ASSATGLSNQPQH
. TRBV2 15 ASRVNSGLAGGNEQF
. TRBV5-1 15 ASRRGEMSASLEEQF
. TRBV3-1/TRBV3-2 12 ASSFKADGGEAF
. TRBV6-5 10 ASSYGGDEQF
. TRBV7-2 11 ASSPREYAEQY
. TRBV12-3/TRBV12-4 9 ASSPNDEQF
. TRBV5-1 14 ASSLNPGQSINGYT
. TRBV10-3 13 AAGEGQGRKNEQF
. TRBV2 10 ASIKQNTEAF
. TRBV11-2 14 ASSPGTSGSTDTQY
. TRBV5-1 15 ASSFLSVTSVAYEQY
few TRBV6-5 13 ASNGRGAGNYEQY
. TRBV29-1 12 SVDGHQRGNTIY
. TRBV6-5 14 ASSYSRASGANVLT
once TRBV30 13 AWGSDRGKNTEAF
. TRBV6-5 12 ASTLGQIQETQY
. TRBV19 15 ANPPQFGRGQGETQY
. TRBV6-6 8 ASAAYEQY
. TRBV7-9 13 ASSLGQGANYGYT
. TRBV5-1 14 ASSLSPVLSGNTIY
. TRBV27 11 ASGWGLKGELF
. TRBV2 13 ASSLARRGFTEAF
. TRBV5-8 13 ASSDGGSYNSPLH
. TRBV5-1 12 ASSPRTGTDTQY
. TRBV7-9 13 ASSLAGGSDTEAF
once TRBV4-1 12 ASSQVLSGNTIY
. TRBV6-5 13 ASSYGGTTRLEAF
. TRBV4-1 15 ASSQVAGGPLFNEQF
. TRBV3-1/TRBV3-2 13 ASSWSSSSTDTQY
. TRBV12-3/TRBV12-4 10 ASSFLQDIQY
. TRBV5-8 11 ASSPLGNRATT
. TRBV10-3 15 AISEPGQTSMSNEQF
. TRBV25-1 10 ASGALTDTQY
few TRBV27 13 ASSKREGLTDTQY
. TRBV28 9 ASSLVNEQF
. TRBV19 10 ASTPRSYEQY
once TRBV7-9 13 ASRSVGAGANVLT
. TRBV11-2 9 ASSLTDTQY
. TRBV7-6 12 ASSSPQGTTEAF
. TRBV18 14 ASSQGQLSSGNTIY
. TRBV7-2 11 ASSFWVSYEQY
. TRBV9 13 ASSVGSRGDSPLH
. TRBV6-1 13 ASSEGRGGNQPQH